This is a list of T cell receptor beta chains from one sample in a study of blood T cell repertoires in COVID-19. Repertoires were generated with immunoSEQ multiplex PCR, while TCRdb's copy carries only in-frame clones and drops some. The data contain 390,000 or so clones, about 89% of them singletons. What was sequenced was peripheral blood. Receptors were obtained from a woman younger than 45 with COVID-19, enrolled during active disease. Each CDR3 is given with its conserved first and last residue. Fields, in order: J gene, V gene, clone size, D gene, CDR3 length, CDR3 DNA, CDR3 protein. The D gene is left open where the match is weak. Clone size, where shown, is once, few, many, or a class for clones that have expanded.

TRBJ1-3,TRBV18,NA,NA,15,TGTGCCAGCTCACCACCCTCGTCGGCTGGAAACACCATATATTTT,CASSPPSSAGNTIYF
TRBJ2-7,TRBV2,NA,TRBD2,13,TGTGCCAGCAGTGACGGGGGGAAGATTGAGCAGTACTTC,CASSDGGKIEQYF
TRBJ2-2,TRBV5-8,few,TRBD2,15,TGTGCCAGCAGCTTGATAGCGGGGGTCACCGGGGAGCTGTTTTTT,CASSLIAGVTGELFF
TRBJ1-2,TRBV7-2,NA,NA,14,TGTGCCAGCAGCTTCGTGGATCCTACGGGGGGCTACACCTTC,CASSFVDPTGGYTF
TRBJ1-1,TRBV5-1,many,NA,18,TGCGCCAGCAGCTTGGGCGGGGGGCGAGCCGGAATGGGCACTGAAGCTTTCTTT,CASSLGGGRAGMGTEAFF
TRBJ2-7,TRBV7-9,NA,TRBD1,13,TGTGCCGTCGAGGGCGCAGGGGGAAGCGAGCAGTACTTC,CAVEGAGGSEQYF
TRBJ1-1,TRBV15,NA,NA,16,TGTGCCACCAGCAGAGGCTCTTACAGGCCGAACACTGAAGCTTTCTTT,CATSRGSYRPNTEAFF
TRBJ2-3,TRBV6-1,NA,TRBD2,21,TGTGCCAGCAGTGAAGCGCTTCCCGGTCTAGCGGGAGGCCGTAGGGCAGATACGCAGTATTTT,CASSEALPGLAGGRRADTQYF
TRBJ1-2,TRBV6-5,NA,NA,15,TGTGCCAGCAGTTTTGGGGTGGGGCGAAGCTATGGCTACACCTTC,CASSFGVGRSYGYTF
TRBJ1-6,TRBV2,NA,TRBD1,14,TGTGCCAGCAGCGGCAGCAGGGGGAATTCACCCCTCCACTTT,CASSGSRGNSPLHF
TRBJ1-1,TRBV5-4,NA,NA,13,TGTGCCAGCAGCTTGCGACATGACACTGAAGCTTTCTTT,CASSLRHDTEAFF
TRBJ2-7,TRBV6-1,NA,NA,17,TGTGCCAGCAGTGAAGCGCTTCGGGCGGGACTTGCCTACGAGCAGTACTTC,CASSEALRAGLAYEQYF
TRBJ2-7,TRBV27,NA,TRBD2,15,TGTGCCAGCAGTCGCCGGACTAGCGGGAGTTACGAGCAGTACTTC,CASSRRTSGSYEQYF
TRBJ2-2,TRBV10-2,NA,NA,14,TGCGCCAGCAGCGACAGGGAGGACACCGGGGAGCTGTTTTTT,CASSDREDTGELFF
TRBJ2-5,TRBV23-1,NA,TRBD2,15,TGCGCCATCCAAGGAGCGAGCGGGACTAAGAGGACCCAGTACTTC,CAIQGASGTKRTQYF
TRBJ2-7,TRBV3-1/TRBV3-2,NA,NA,13,TGTGCCAGCAGCCGCCGTGGAGTGTACGAGCAGTACTTC,CASSRRGVYEQYF
TRBJ2-5,TRBV28,NA,NA,13,TGTGCCAGCAGGCCTAGCTGGGCGGAGACCCAGTACTTC,CASRPSWAETQYF
TRBJ2-1,TRBV2,NA,TRBD2,15,TGTGCCAGCAGTGAAGTTCCCAGAGGGGCGGGAGGTGAGTTCTTC,CASSEVPRGAGGEFF
TRBJ2-5,TRBV6-5,NA,NA,13,TGTGCCAGCAGTTTAACAGGGTTGGAGACCCAGTACTTC,CASSLTGLETQYF
TRBJ2-2,TRBV9,NA,NA,16,TGTGCCAGCAGCCCACTCCGGGACACCTACACCGGGGAGCTGTTTTTT,CASSPLRDTYTGELFF
TRBJ1-5,TRBV19,NA,NA,14,TGTGCCAGTAGTATCGGTCAGGGGTGGCAGCCCCAGCATTTT,CASSIGQGWQPQHF
TRBJ2-3,TRBV25-1,few,TRBD2,16,TGTGCCAGCAGTGCCTCCGCCACGGGAGGAGCTGATACGCAGTATTTT,CASSASATGGADTQYF
TRBJ2-7,TRBV3-1/TRBV3-2,NA,TRBD2,15,TGTGCCAGCAGCCGCACTAGCGGCCCTGGGAACGAGCAGTACTTC,CASSRTSGPGNEQYF
TRBJ2-7,TRBV27,NA,NA,13,TGTGCCAGCAGTCCCAGTCAGGGCTACGAGCAGTACTTC,CASSPSQGYEQYF
TRBJ2-5,TRBV20-1,NA,TRBD2,14,TGCAGTGCTAGTGAGCGGGAGGGACTAGAGACCCAGTACTTC,CSASEREGLETQYF
TRBJ1-2,TRBV7-2,NA,TRBD1,14,TGTGCCAGCAGCCCCAGTCAGGGGGCCTATGGCTACACCTTC,CASSPSQGAYGYTF
TRBJ2-3,TRBV28,NA,TRBD2,16,TGTGCCAGCAGTTTCAATCTAGCGGCTAGCACAGATACGCAGTATTTT,CASSFNLAASTDTQYF
TRBJ2-4,TRBV5-3,NA,NA,14,TGTGCCAGAAGCGGGCTAGCCGACCTTTATATTCAGTACTTC,CARSGLADLYIQYF